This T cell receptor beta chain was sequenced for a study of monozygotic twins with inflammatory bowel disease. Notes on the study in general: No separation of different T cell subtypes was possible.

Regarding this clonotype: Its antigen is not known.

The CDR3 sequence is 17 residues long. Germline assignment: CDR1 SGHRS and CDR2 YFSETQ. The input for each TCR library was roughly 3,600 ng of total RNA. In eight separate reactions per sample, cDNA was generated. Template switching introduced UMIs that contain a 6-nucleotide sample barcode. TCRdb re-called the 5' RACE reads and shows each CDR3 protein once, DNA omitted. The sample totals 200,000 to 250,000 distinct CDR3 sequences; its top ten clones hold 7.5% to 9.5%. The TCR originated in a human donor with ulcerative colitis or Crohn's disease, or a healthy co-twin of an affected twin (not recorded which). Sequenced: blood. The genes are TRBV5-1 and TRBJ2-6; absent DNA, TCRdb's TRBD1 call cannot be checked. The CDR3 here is CASSSQGSFSGANVLTF.